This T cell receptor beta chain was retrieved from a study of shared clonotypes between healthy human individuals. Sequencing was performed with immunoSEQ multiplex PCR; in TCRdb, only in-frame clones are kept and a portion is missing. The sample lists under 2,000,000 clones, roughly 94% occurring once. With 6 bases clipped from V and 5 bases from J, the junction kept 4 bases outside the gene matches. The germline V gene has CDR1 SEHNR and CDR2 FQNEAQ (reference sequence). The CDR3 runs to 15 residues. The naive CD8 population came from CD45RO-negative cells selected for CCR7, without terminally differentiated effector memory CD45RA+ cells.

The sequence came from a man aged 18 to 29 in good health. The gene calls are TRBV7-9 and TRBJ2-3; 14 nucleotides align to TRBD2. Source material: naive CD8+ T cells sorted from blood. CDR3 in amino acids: CASRGTSGSRDTQYF. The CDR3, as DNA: TGTGCCAGCAGAGGGACTAGCGGGAGTAGAGATACGCAGTATTTT.